The next 27 T cell receptor beta chains were all read from a single sample in a study of blood T cell repertoires in COVID-19. Here immunoSEQ multiplex PCR was the method, and the copy in TCRdb shows in-frame clones only, minus some. The repertoire holds approximately 300,000 clones, with roughly 90% as singletons. The sample consisted of PBMCs or T cells enriched from blood (not recorded which). These receptors originate from a woman aged 25 to 39 who had recovered from COVID-19.

The V and J genes are TRBV11-2 and TRBJ2-7; D is perhaps TRBD1 (5 bases). CDR3 length equals 15 residues. CDR1 and CDR2 (germline): SGHAT, FQNNGV. Trimming pared 3 bases from V and 1 base from J, leaving 13 bases between. The CDR3 loop is CASSFWIGESYEQYF. The DNA for the CDR3 is TGTGCCAGCAGCTTTTGGATAGGGGAATCCTACGAGCAGTACTTC.

To note about this clone: The same CDR3 can be traced to other DNA sequences in this sample. The V and J genes are TRBV27 and TRBJ2-1; tentatively, D is TRBD2 (5 bases). Germline values: CDR1 MNHEY, CDR2 SMNVEV (reference sequence). The length of the CDR3 is 13 residues. The ends were cut back, 3 bases at V and 4 bases at J, with 7 bases in the middle. The CDR3 here is CASSLPGYNEQFF. Written as DNA, the CDR3 is TGTGCCAGCAGTTTGCCGGGGTACAATGAGCAGTTCTTC.

The rearrangement links TRBV19 to TRBJ1-5; D gene ambiguous. Between the trimmed V and J ends, which lost 3 bases and 2 bases, there was a span of 17 bases. The germline CDR1 and CDR2 sequences are LNHDA and SQIVND (reference sequence). The CDR3 consists of 17 residues. CDR3 DNA sequence: TGTGCCAGTAGTATGGGTCCACGGGTTTCGGGCAATCAGCCCCAGCATTTT. Translated, it gives CASSMGPRVSGNQPQHF.

This chain uses TRBV7-2 with TRBJ2-7, with D perhaps matching TRBD1 (6 bases). Trimming took off 1 base at V and 3 bases at J, with 10 bases between the two ends. This CDR3 region has 14 residues. Looked up from germline, CDR1 is SGHTA and CDR2 is FQGNSA. CDR3 DNA: TGTGCCAGCAGCTTAGTAACAGGGAACTACGAGCAGTACTTC. Amino acids: CASSLVTGNYEQYF.

The genes are TRBV11-2 and TRBJ1-1; TRBD1 matches at 9 bases. In germline, CDR1 is SGHAT, CDR2 FQNNGV. The CDR3 is made up of 16 amino acids. Trimming removed 2 bases from V and 3 bases from J; junction bases left unmatched: 7. The CDR3 DNA follows: TGTGCCAGCAGCTTACGTAGGAGACAGGGGGACACTGAAGCTTTCTTT. It translates to CASSLRRRQGDTEAFF.

Concerning this clone itself: Distinct nucleotide sequences in the sample also encode this CDR3. V gene TRBV5-1 combines with J gene TRBJ2-1; TRBD1 agrees at 12 bases. This CDR3 is built from 14 residues. The germline V gene has CDR1 SGHRS and CDR2 YFSETQ. The J segment lost 8 bases and the V segment lost 5 bases, leaving 5 bases of the junction unmatched. The CDR3 loop reads CASSRGTGGDEQFF. The CDR3 nucleotides read TGCGCCAGCAGTCGCGGGACAGGGGGCGATGAGCAGTTCTTC.

The rearrangement uses TRBV6-2 or TRBV6-3 and TRBJ2-7; D not resolved. V lost 2 bases and J lost 0, with 11 bases in between. This CDR3 spans 15 amino acids. Germline lookup yields CDR1 MNHEY and CDR2 SVGEGT. The CDR3 DNA follows: TGTGCCAGCAGTTACAGCCGATTAAGCTCCTACGAGCAGTACTTC. Protein sequence: CASSYSRLSSYEQYF.

The J gene is TRBJ1-3, the V gene TRBV19, with unresolved D. The CDR3 consists of 15 residues. The V end was cut by 7 bases, the J end by 0 bases, with 13 bases between. Germline V gene sequence: CDR1 LNHDA, CDR2 SQIVND (reference sequence). This CDR3 is CASIPRFHSGNTIYF. The CDR3 DNA sequence: TGTGCCAGTATCCCGCGTTTCCACTCTGGAAACACCATATATTTT.

The table lists this clone with a count of one. This rearrangement joins TRBV4-1 to TRBJ2-7; D possibly corresponds to TRBD1 (5 bases). Germline CDR1 reads MGHRA; CDR2 reads YSYEKL. This CDR3 spans 15 amino acids. V was clipped by 3 bases and J by 5 bases, with 17 bases between them. CDR3 amino acids: CASSHPPGNADEQYF. As DNA, the CDR3 is TGCGCCAGCAGCCACCCACCAGGGAATGCCGACGAGCAGTACTTC.

This sequence joins TRBV11-2 and TRBJ2-3; 9 bases line up with TRBD2. Trimming cost V 5 bases and J 5 bases; bases outside gene matches: 11. Germline CDR1 and CDR2: SGHAT and FQNNGV. The length of the CDR3 is 16 residues. This CDR3 is CASSTVAGVVLDTQYF. The CDR3 DNA follows: TGTGCCAGCAGCACAGTAGCGGGAGTGGTTTTAGATACGCAGTATTTT.

This clone was recorded only once. The chain recombines TRBV3-1 (or the pseudogene TRBV3-2) with TRBJ1-6; D possibly corresponds to TRBD1 (5 bases). The V end lost 1 base, the J end lost 9 bases, and 16 bases lay between the germline ends. This CDR3 comprises 16 residues. Germline V gene data show CDR1 as LGHDT and CDR2 as YNNKEL (reference sequence). The CDR3 DNA reads TGTGCCAGCAGCCAAGCCGTGGGGGGGATGGGTTCACCCCTCCACTTT. The encoded protein is CASSQAVGGMGSPLHF.

V usage is TRBV28 and J usage is TRBJ1-1, with 10 bases aligning to TRBD1. The CDR3 length is 14 residues. The germline CDR1 and CDR2 sequences are MDHEN and SYDVKM. Unmatched junction bases numbered 2, after V lost 2 bases and J lost 5 bases. The CDR3 here is CASSLRTGGTEAFF. CDR3 in DNA: TGTGCCAGCAGTTTAAGGACAGGGGGGACTGAAGCTTTCTTT.

The chain is built from TRBV19 and TRBJ1-2, with D tentatively TRBD1 (5 bases). Germline V gives CDR1 LNHDA, CDR2 SQIVND (reference sequence). The CDR3 spans 13 residues. The ends were cut back, 5 bases at V and 2 bases at J, with 9 bases in the middle. In DNA, the CDR3 is TGTGCCAGTAGTGGGGCACCCAACTATGGCTACACCTTC. This translates into CASSGAPNYGYTF.

This chain uses TRBV5-1 with TRBJ1-4, with no clear D. This CDR3 has 15 residues. The ends were cut back, 0 bases at V and 6 bases at J, with 12 bases in the middle. Germline CDR1 and CDR2: SGHRS and YFSETQ. The CDR3: CASSLVGREDEKLFF. The DNA for the CDR3 is TGCGCCAGCAGCTTGGTCGGACGGGAGGATGAAAAACTGTTTTTT.

This clone was observed a handful of times. This chain connects TRBV7-2 to TRBJ1-2; D perhaps matches TRBD1 (5 bases). Germline-derived CDR1 and CDR2 are SGHTA and FQGNSA. CDR3 length: 13 amino acids. V was cut by 8 bases and J by 5 bases, with 15 bases left in between. The CDR3 loop reads CASPSGGNYGYTF. Written as DNA, the CDR3 is TGTGCCAGCCCCTCCGGGGGAAATTATGGCTACACCTTC.

The chain recombines TRBV5-8 with TRBJ1-2; D gene unclear. Germline V gives CDR1 SGHTS, CDR2 YDEGEE. Trimming cost V 4 bases and J 4 bases, with 17 bases left between them. This CDR3 comprises 15 residues. CDR3 sequence: CASSLSRVTTYGYTF. The CDR3 DNA reads TGTGCCAGCAGCCTGAGCCGGGTCACAACCTATGGCTACACCTTC.

This clone was seen just once. The genes are TRBV5-1 and TRBJ2-1; D unresolved. Germline CDR1 SGHRS, CDR2 YFSETQ. The V gene lost 0 bases and the J gene lost 10 bases, with 14 bases spanning the gap. The CDR3 is 14 amino acids. CDR3 sequence (DNA): TGCGCCAGCAGCTTGGACCCCGCGGTGAGGGAGCAGTTCTTC. Translated, it gives CASSLDPAVREQFF.

This clone appeared once. The rearrangement uses TRBV5-1 and TRBJ2-1, with 12 positions matching TRBD1. Germline CDR1 SGHRS, CDR2 YFSETQ. CDR3 length: 16 residues. With 3 bases clipped from V and 4 bases from J, the junction kept 5 bases outside the gene matches. The CDR3 DNA is TGCGCCAGCAGCTCCCTGGGACAGGGGGCGTACAATGAGCAGTTCTTC. Translating gives CASSSLGQGAYNEQFF.

The rearrangement joins TRBV19 to TRBJ2-2; 10 bases are shared with TRBD1. The CDR3 is 16 amino acids. The V and J ends lost 5 bases and 8 bases, in that order; junction bases with no gene match: 11. Germline V CDR1 and CDR2: LNHDA, SQIVND (reference sequence). The CDR3 is CASSFRQGAFEGELFF. In DNA form, the CDR3 reads TGTGCCAGTAGTTTCCGACAGGGGGCTTTTGAGGGGGAGCTGTTTTTT.

The rearrangement uses TRBV5-4 and TRBJ2-1; maybe TRBD2 (5 bases). The V end was cut by 3 bases, the J end by 5 bases, with 12 bases between. Germline lookup yields CDR1 SGHNT and CDR2 YYREEE (reference sequence). CDR3 size: 14 residues. CDR3 in amino acids: CASSSPRRDNEQFF. The CDR3 DNA reads as TGTGCCAGCAGCTCCCCTCGGCGGGACAATGAGCAGTTCTTC.

CDR3 DNA sequence: TGTGCCAGCAGCTTAGGTGACAGGGGAAGGGAGACCCAGTACTTC. This translates into CASSLGDRGRETQYF. This sequence joins TRBV7-9 and TRBJ2-5; 8 bases are shared with TRBD1. Germline V lookup: CDR1 SEHNR, CDR2 FQNEAQ (reference sequence). J was trimmed by 5 bases and V by 1 base; bases with no gene match: 6. This CDR3 contains 15 residues.

V gene TRBV14 combines with J gene TRBJ2-3; possibly TRBD1 for D (5 bases). This CDR3 has 18 residues. Trimming shortened V by 0 bases and J by 2 bases, and 18 bases separated the two germline ends. Per the germline V gene, CDR1 is SGHDN and CDR2 is FVKESK. The CDR3 DNA follows: TGTGCCAGCAGCCAAGATCCCCAGGGCAGATCCCTCACAGATACGCAGTATTTT. Its protein product is CASSQDPQGRSLTDTQYF.

The J gene is TRBJ2-7, the V gene TRBV2; D gene ambiguous. V was cut by 5 bases and J by 3 bases, with 5 bases left in between. CDR1 SNHLY and CDR2 FYNNEI come from the germline V gene. This CDR3 has 11 residues. The CDR3: CASSFIYEQYF. DNA for the CDR3: TGTGCCAGCAGTTTTATCTACGAGCAGTACTTC.

The rearrangement joins TRBV6-5 to TRBJ2-7, with 8 bases aligning to TRBD2. The CDR3 sequence is 16 residues long. Germline V gene sequence: CDR1 MNHEY, CDR2 SVGAGI. V trimming: 4 bases; J trimming: 0 bases; junction bases outside the gene matches: 8. The CDR3 reads CASSLVAGSSSYEQYF. In DNA, the CDR3 is TGTGCCAGCAGTTTAGTAGCGGGATCAAGCTCCTACGAGCAGTACTTC.

This chain joins TRBV27 and TRBJ2-1, with TRBD2 matching 10 bases. CDR1 is MNHEY and CDR2 is SMNVEV in the germline V gene (reference sequence). The trim removed 4 bases at V and 1 base at J, leaving 4 bases unmatched. The CDR3 is 16 residues long. Written as DNA, the CDR3 is TGTGCCAGCAGTTCAAAACTAGCGGGGTCCTACAATGAGCAGTTCTTC. This sequence encodes CASSSKLAGSYNEQFF.

V usage is TRBV19 and J usage is TRBJ2-3; 14 bases map to TRBD2. In germline, CDR1 is LNHDA, CDR2 SQIVND (reference sequence). This CDR3 is 17 amino acids long. The junction had 6 bases not matched to a gene; V was cut back by 6 bases and J by 1 base. The CDR3 loop is CASSPGTSGSGTDTQYF. DNA of the CDR3: TGTGCCAGTAGCCCTGGGACTAGCGGGAGCGGCACAGATACGCAGTATTTT.

The chain recombines TRBV18 with TRBJ2-5; 11 bases are shared with TRBD2. The V gene end was trimmed by 3 bases and the J gene end by 1 base; junction bases not matched to a gene: 7. There are 17 residues in the CDR3. Germline CDR1 is KGHSH and CDR2 is LQKENI. The DNA of the CDR3 is TGTGCCAGCTCACCCTCCCAGCTAGCGGGGGGCCAAGAGACCCAGTACTTC. Translating it yields CASSPSQLAGGQETQYF.